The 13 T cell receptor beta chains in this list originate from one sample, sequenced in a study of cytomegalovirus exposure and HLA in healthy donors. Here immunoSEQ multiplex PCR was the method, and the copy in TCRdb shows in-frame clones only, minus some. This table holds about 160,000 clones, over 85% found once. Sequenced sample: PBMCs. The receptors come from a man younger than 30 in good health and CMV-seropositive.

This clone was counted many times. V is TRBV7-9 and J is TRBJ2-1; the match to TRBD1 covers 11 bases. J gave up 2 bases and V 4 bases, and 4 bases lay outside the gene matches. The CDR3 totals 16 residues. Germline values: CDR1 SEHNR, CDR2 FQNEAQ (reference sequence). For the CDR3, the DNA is TGTGCCAGCAGCTATCCGGGACAGGGGGCCTACAATGAGCAGTTCTTC. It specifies CASSYPGQGAYNEQFF.

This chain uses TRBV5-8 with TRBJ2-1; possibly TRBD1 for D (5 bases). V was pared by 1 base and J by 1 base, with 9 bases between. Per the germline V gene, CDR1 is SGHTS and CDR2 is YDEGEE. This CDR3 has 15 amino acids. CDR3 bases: TGTGCCAGCAGCTTGCTAGGGGTTTCCTACAATGAGCAGTTCTTC. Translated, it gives CASSLLGVSYNEQFF.

This CDR3 is CASSYSTGVSYEQYF. DNA for the CDR3: TGTGCCAGCAGTTACAGTACAGGGGTTTCCTACGAGCAGTACTTC. The V and J genes are TRBV6-5 and TRBJ2-7; 7 bases match TRBD1. Germline V CDR1 and CDR2: MNHEY, SVGAGI. The trim removed 2 bases at V and 1 base at J, leaving 5 bases unmatched. This CDR3 region has 15 residues.

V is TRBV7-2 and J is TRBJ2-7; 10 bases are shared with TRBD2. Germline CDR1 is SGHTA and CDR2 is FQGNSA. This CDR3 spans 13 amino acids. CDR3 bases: TGTGCAGAAAGGGCTAGCGGGAGCCACGAGCAGTACTTC. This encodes CAERASGSHEQYF.

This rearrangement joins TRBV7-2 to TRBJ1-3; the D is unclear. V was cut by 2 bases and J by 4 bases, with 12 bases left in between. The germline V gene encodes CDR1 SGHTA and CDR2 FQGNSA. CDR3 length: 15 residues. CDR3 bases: TGTGCCAGCAGCTTAACGGCGGGGTACGGAAACACCATATATTTT. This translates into CASSLTAGYGNTIYF.

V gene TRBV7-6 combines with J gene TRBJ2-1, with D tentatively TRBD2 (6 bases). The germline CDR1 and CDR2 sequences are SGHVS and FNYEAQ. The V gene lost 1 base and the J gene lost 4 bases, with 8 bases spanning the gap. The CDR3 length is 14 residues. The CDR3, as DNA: TGTGCCAGCAGCTTAGGCGGGACTTACAATGAGCAGTTCTTC. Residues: CASSLGGTYNEQFF. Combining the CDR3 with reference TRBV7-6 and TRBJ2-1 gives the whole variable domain GAGVSQSPRYKVTKRGQDVALRCDPISGHVSLYWYRQALGQGPEFLTYFNYEAQQDKSGLPNDRFSAERPEGSISTLTIQRTEQRDSAMYRCASSLGGTYNEQFFGPGTRLTVL.

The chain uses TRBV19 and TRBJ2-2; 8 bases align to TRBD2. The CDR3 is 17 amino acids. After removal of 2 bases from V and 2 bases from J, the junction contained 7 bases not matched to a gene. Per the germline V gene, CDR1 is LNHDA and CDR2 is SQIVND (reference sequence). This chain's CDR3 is CASSIFGTSGNTGELFF. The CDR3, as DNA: TGTGCCAGTAGTATATTCGGCACTAGCGGTAACACCGGGGAGCTGTTTTTT.

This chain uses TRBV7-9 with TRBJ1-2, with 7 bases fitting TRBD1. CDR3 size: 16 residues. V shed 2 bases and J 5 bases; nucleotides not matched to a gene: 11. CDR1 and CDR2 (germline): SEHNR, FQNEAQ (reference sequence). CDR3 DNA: TGTGCCAGCAGCTTATCCCAAGGGGGCGCGAGTTATGGCTACACCTTC. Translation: CASSLSQGGASYGYTF.

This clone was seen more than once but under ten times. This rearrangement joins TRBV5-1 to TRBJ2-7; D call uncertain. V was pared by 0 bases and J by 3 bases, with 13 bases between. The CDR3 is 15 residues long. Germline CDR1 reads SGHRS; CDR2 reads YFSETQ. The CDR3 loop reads CASSLAKTTIYEQYF. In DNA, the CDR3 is TGCGCCAGCAGCTTGGCCAAGACAACGATCTACGAGCAGTACTTC.

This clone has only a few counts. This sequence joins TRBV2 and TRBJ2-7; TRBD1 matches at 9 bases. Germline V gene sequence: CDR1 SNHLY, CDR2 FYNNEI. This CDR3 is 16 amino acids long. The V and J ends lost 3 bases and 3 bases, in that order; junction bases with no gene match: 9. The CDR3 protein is CASSESRDRDNYEQYF. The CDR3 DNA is TGTGCCAGCAGTGAGAGCCGGGACAGGGACAACTACGAGCAGTACTTC.

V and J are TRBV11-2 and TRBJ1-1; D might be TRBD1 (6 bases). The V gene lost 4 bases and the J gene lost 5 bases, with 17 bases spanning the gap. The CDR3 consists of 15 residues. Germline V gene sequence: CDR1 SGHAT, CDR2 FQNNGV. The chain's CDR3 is CASSSIRGGPTEAFF. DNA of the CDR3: TGTGCCAGCAGCTCTATACGGGGGGGCCCGACTGAAGCTTTCTTT.

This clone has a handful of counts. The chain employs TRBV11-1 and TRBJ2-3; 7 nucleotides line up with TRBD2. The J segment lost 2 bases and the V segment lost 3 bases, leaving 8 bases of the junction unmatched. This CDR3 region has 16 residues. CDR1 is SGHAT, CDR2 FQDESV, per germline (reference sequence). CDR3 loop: CASSLSGGGFTDTQYF. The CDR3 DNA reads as TGTGCCAGCAGCTTGTCTGGGGGGGGATTCACAGATACGCAGTATTTT.

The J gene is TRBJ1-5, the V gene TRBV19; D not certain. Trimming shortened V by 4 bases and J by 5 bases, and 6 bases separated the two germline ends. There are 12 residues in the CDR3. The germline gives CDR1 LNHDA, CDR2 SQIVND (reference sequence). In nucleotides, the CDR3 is TGTGCCAGTAGTACTAGTCATCAGCCCCAGCATTTT. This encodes CASSTSHQPQHF.